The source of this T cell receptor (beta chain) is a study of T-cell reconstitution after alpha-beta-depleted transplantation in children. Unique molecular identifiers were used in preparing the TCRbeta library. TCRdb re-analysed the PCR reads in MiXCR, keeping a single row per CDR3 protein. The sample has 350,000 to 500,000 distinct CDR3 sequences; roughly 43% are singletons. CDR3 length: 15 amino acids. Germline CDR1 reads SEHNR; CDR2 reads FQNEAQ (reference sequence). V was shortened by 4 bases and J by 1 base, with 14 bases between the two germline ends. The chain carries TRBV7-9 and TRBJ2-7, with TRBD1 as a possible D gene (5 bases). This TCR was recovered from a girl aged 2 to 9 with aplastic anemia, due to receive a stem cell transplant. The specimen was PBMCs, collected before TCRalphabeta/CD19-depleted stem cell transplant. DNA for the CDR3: TGTGCCAGCAGCTCCCCCGACAGCCCTTCCTACGAGCAGTACTTC. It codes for CASSSPDSPSYEQYF.